The 13 T cell receptor beta chains given below trace back to one sample, sequenced in a study of T cell responses to AZD1222 COVID-19 vaccine. TCRdb's table, derived via immunoSEQ multiplex PCR, lists solely in-frame clones and lacks some. In the table there are about 180,000 clones, 70% to 90% of which are singletons. Sample: peripheral blood, taken 28 days after the second AZD1222 dose. All receptors come from an adult who received the AZD1222 COVID-19 vaccine.

V and J are TRBV9 and TRBJ2-1; 13 nucleotides line up with TRBD2. The CDR3 has 17 residues. Germline V gene lookup returns CDR1 SGDLS and CDR2 YYNGEE. V gave up 0 bases and J gave up 7 bases; unmatched junction bases: 7. The CDR3 nucleotides are TGTGCCAGCAGCGTAGGCCCCGGGACTAGCGGGGCGAATGAGCAGTTCTTC. Protein sequence: CASSVGPGTSGANEQFF.

The rearrangement links TRBV28 to TRBJ1-5; D may be TRBD1 (5 bases). V lost 7 bases and J lost 3, with 19 bases in between. This CDR3 contains 16 residues. CDR1 is MDHEN, CDR2 SYDVKM, per germline. CDR3 protein: CASNMIAGRHNQPQHF. In nucleotides, the CDR3 is TGTGCCAGCAATATGATAGCGGGACGGCACAATCAGCCCCAGCATTTT.

The rearrangement joins TRBV4-3 to TRBJ2-2; 10 bases map to TRBD2. V was clipped by 1 base and J by 5 bases; unmatched bases: 7. In germline, CDR1 is LGHNA, CDR2 YSLEER. This CDR3 spans 17 amino acids. DNA of the CDR3: TGCGCCAGCAGCCAAGCCCCAGCGGGAGGGCCGACCGGGGAGCTGTTTTTT. It codes for CASSQAPAGGPTGELFF.

The gene calls are TRBV24-1 and TRBJ2-1, with TRBD1 matching 10 bases. The CDR3 has 15 amino acids. The V segment lost 6 bases and the J segment 4 bases; nucleotides outside the gene matches: 5. The germline gives CDR1 KGHDR, CDR2 SFDVKD. The chain's CDR3 is CATSPRGQGYNEQFF. In nucleotides, the CDR3 is TGTGCCACCAGTCCCCGGGGACAGGGGTACAATGAGCAGTTCTTC.

The rearrangement joins TRBV7-2 to TRBJ1-4; no firm D call. The V gene's germline CDR1 is SGHTA and CDR2 FQGNSA. V was cut by 4 bases and J by 3 bases, with 3 bases left in between. The CDR3 runs 12 residues. The CDR3 reads CASSWANEKLFF. The CDR3 DNA sequence: TGTGCCAGCAGCTGGGCTAATGAAAAACTGTTTTTT.

The chain couples TRBV7-2 to TRBJ1-3; TRBD1 agrees at 8 bases. Losses at the gene ends were 1 base for V and 9 bases for J; bases not matched to a gene: 11. Germline V lookup: CDR1 SGHTA, CDR2 FQGNSA. The length of the CDR3 is 16 residues. CDR3: CASSLGSSGQGGTIYF. In DNA form, the CDR3 reads TGTGCCAGCAGCTTAGGAAGTAGCGGACAGGGTGGCACCATATATTTT.

This clone was picked up a small number of times. This chain joins TRBV2 and TRBJ1-5, with D maybe TRBD1 (6 bases). Germline-derived CDR1 and CDR2 are SNHLY and FYNNEI. V shed 2 bases and J shed 9 bases, with 14 bases lying between them. This CDR3 is 14 amino acids long. The CDR3 bases are TGTGCCAGCAGTGAATTGGCGGGGGCAGGGCCCCAGCATTTT. Its protein product is CASSELAGAGPQHF.

This rearrangement joins TRBV7-9 to TRBJ2-3, with a possible D match to TRBD2 (6 bases). Between the trimmed V and J ends, which lost 5 bases and 5 bases, there was a span of 14 bases. Germline assignment: CDR1 SEHNR and CDR2 FQNEAQ (reference sequence). CDR3 length equals 14 residues. The CDR3 loop reads CASSLVEGGDTQYF. The CDR3 DNA sequence: TGTGCCAGCAGCCTGGTGGAGGGCGGAGATACGCAGTATTTT. Full variable domain (remainder filled in from reference TRBV7-9 and TRBJ2-3): DTGVSQNPRHKITKRGQNVTFRCDPISEHNRLYWYRQTLGQGPEFLTYFQNEAQLEKSRLLSDRFSAERPKGSFSTLEIQRTEQGDSAMYLCASSLVEGGDTQYFGPGTRLTVL.

The rearrangement uses TRBV9 and TRBJ2-2; TRBD2 agrees at 7 bases. Per germline, CDR1 SGDLS and CDR2 YYNGEE. With 0 bases clipped from V and 3 bases from J, the junction kept 5 bases outside the gene matches. The CDR3 is 16 residues long. CDR3 sequence reads: CASSVGGGAYTGELFF. CDR3 DNA: TGTGCCAGCAGCGTAGGGGGAGGGGCGTACACCGGGGAGCTGTTTTTT.

This chain joins TRBV4-3 and TRBJ2-2; D may correspond to TRBD1 or TRBD2 (5 bases each). The CDR3 length is 16 residues. The V gene lost 1 base and the J gene lost 5 bases, with 14 bases spanning the gap. Germline lookup yields CDR1 LGHNA and CDR2 YSLEER. CDR3 region: CASSQVMGVRTGELFF. The CDR3 region has the DNA TGCGCCAGCAGCCAAGTTATGGGGGTTCGTACCGGGGAGCTGTTTTTT.

This clone appeared a few times. This rearrangement joins TRBV29-1 to TRBJ1-2, with D perhaps matching TRBD1 (5 bases). The ends were cut back, 7 bases at V and 6 bases at J, with 15 bases in the middle. The germline CDR1 and CDR2 sequences are SQVTM and ANQGSEA. The CDR3 covers 12 residues. This CDR3 is CSGGQKTDGYTF. In DNA, the CDR3 is TGCAGCGGGGGCCAAAAGACAGATGGCTACACCTTC.

The rearrangement links TRBV21-1 to TRBJ2-7; the table's D call, TRBD2, has no DNA check behind it. TRBV21-1 is an annotated pseudogene. The CDR3 runs 15 residues. The DNA for the CDR3 is TGTGCCAGCAGCTGGCCCCTAGCGGGAGGGGGCGAGCAGTACTTC. Translating gives CASSWPLAGGGEQYF.

The rearrangement joins TRBV5-4 to TRBJ2-2; 11 nucleotides line up with TRBD2. CDR3 length: 15 residues. J was trimmed by 6 bases and V by 0 bases; bases with no gene match: 1. CDR1 and CDR2 from the germline V gene are SGHNT and YYREEE (reference sequence). The CDR3 DNA reads as TGTGCCAGCAGCTTGGCTAGCGGGAGGTCCGGGGAGCTGTTTTTT. This codes for CASSLASGRSGELFF.